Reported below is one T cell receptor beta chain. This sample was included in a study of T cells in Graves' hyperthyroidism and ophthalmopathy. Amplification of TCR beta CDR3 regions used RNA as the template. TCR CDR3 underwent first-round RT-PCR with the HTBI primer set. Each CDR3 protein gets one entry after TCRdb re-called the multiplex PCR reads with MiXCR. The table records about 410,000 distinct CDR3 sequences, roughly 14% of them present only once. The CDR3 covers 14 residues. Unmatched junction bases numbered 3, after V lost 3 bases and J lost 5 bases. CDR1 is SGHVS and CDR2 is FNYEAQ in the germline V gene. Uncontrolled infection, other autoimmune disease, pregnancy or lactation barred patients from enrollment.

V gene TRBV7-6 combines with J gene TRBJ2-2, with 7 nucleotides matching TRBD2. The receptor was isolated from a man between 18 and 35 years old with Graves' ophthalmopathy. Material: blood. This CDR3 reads CASSFERETGELFF. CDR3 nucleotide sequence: TGTGCCAGCAGCTTTGAGCGGGAAACCGGGGAGCTGTTTTTT.